What follows describes a single T cell receptor beta chain. The data belong to a study of blood T cell repertoires in COVID-19. Study-level information: Samples taken during acute and convalescent COVID-19 were collected in the United States, Italy and Spain.

In the authors' workflow: By means of reference gene primer amplification, nucleated cell counts were estimated. Clones were read by immunoSEQ multiplex PCR, and TCRdb kept only the in-frame ones, dropping some. V and J calls and clone size are given by that table; D and trimming were obtained from the DNA. The table shows roughly 200,000 clones, with approximately 83% occurring only once. During active infection, Seattle patients enrolled and were then monitored through disease. The clonotype was recovered from a woman between 25 and 40 years old with COVID-19, enrolled during active disease. Sequencing was performed on peripheral blood.

CDR3 amino acids: CASSLQVNTEAFF. CDR3 coding DNA: TGTGCCAGCAGCCTCCAGGTGAACACTGAAGCTTTCTTT. J is TRBJ1-1 and V is TRBV2; D not certain. Trimming removed 6 bases at V and 0 bases at J, with 8 bases between. CDR1 and CDR2 from the germline V gene are SNHLY and FYNNEI. The CDR3 runs to 13 residues.